Listed here are 27 T cell receptor beta chains from one sample, sequenced in a study of T cells in Graves' hyperthyroidism and ophthalmopathy. Amplified regions were TCR beta CDR3 sequences from RNA transcripts. The study used the HTBI primer set for a first-round RT-PCR of the TCR CDR3. One entry per CDR3 protein, called by TCRdb with MiXCR from the multiplex PCR reads. The repertoire includes 280,000 or so distinct CDR3 sequences, less than 30% of them detected once, and roughly a quarter sits in the top ten. The sample taken for sequencing was blood. The receptors derive from a middle-aged man with Graves' hyperthyroidism that later progressed to Graves' ophthalmopathy.

This clonotype was counted a few times. This chain links TRBV6-2 or TRBV6-3 with TRBJ1-5; 9 bases match TRBD1. The CDR3 has 16 amino acids. The V gene's germline CDR1 is MNHEY and CDR2 SVGEGT. After removal of 8 bases from V and 2 bases from J, the junction contained 10 bases not matched to a gene. This CDR3 reads CASGLRQGVGNQPQHF. In DNA form, the CDR3 reads TGTGCCAGCGGATTACGACAGGGGGTGGGCAATCAGCCCCAGCATTTT.

This chain connects TRBV28 to TRBJ2-5; possibly TRBD1 or TRBD2 for D (5 bases each). V lost 4 bases, J lost 3 bases, and 18 bases lay in between. The CDR3 runs 16 residues. The germline V gene encodes CDR1 MDHEN and CDR2 SYDVKM. The CDR3 coding sequence is TGTGCCAGCAGTTATCTCGCCGGGGCGGGTGAAGAGACCCAGTACTTC. The encoded protein is CASSYLAGAGEETQYF.

This clonotype showed up many times. The rearrangement links TRBV2 to TRBJ1-1, with 7 bases fitting TRBD1. The germline V gene has CDR1 SNHLY and CDR2 FYNNEI. The CDR3 covers 15 residues. V gave up 7 bases and J gave up 5 bases; unmatched junction bases: 13. The DNA of the CDR3 is TGTGCCAGCATGTCGGAAAGGGGGCAAATAACTGAAGCTTTCTTT. Residues: CASMSERGQITEAFF.

This clonotype showed up many times. The V call is TRBV13, the J call TRBJ1-3; the D is unclear. The CDR3 loop spans 13 amino acids. The germline V and J ends were trimmed by 3 bases and 0 bases, with 3 bases remaining between them. The V gene's germline CDR1 is PRHDT and CDR2 FYEKMQ (reference sequence). CDR3 coding DNA: TGTGCCAGCAGCTTTCGCTCTGGAAACACCATATATTTT. Residues: CASSFRSGNTIYF.

This clonotype was observed many times. The chain recombines TRBV11-2 with TRBJ2-5; tentative D call: TRBD1 (6 bases). CDR1 is SGHAT, CDR2 FQNNGV, per germline. Deletions cut 6 bases from V and 7 bases from J, with 18 bases between. CDR3 size: 14 residues. In DNA form, the CDR3 reads TGTGCCAGCAGTGAACAGGGATTTGGAGGGACCCAGTACTTC. It translates to CASSEQGFGGTQYF.

This clonotype was recorded at least ten times. The rearrangement uses TRBV20-1 and TRBJ2-7; D is possibly TRBD2 (5 bases). Trimming took off 3 bases at V and 2 bases at J, with 14 bases between the two ends. There are 14 residues in the CDR3. Germline lookup yields CDR1 DFQATT and CDR2 SNEGSKA (reference sequence). The CDR3 region is CSASASSFPYEQYF. The CDR3, as DNA: TGCAGTGCTAGCGCTAGCAGTTTCCCCTACGAGCAGTACTTC.

This clonotype was found many times. DNA of the CDR3: TGTGCTAGTGGTTTAGAGGATGGCACTGAAGCTTTCTTT. The encoded protein is CASGLEDGTEAFF. The chain uses TRBV12-5 and TRBJ1-1; D unresolved. This CDR3 is 13 amino acids long. CDR1 and CDR2 from the germline V gene are LGHNT and FRNRAP. The V end was cut by 3 bases, the J end by 4 bases, with 9 bases between.

This clonotype has ten or more counts. The chain joins TRBV19 to TRBJ2-6, with D maybe TRBD1 (6 bases). CDR1 is LNHDA and CDR2 is SQIVND in the germline V gene (reference sequence). With 3 bases removed from V and 2 bases from J, the gap between germline ends came to 8 bases. The CDR3 totals 15 residues. The CDR3 bases are TGTGCCAGTAGTATTACAGGGACTGGGGCCAACGTCCTGACTTTC. This encodes CASSITGTGANVLTF.

The V call is TRBV2, the J call TRBJ1-5; D perhaps matches TRBD1 (6 bases). Germline V gives CDR1 SNHLY, CDR2 FYNNEI. The CDR3 has 14 amino acids. V gave up 6 bases and J gave up 4 bases, with 13 bases separating them. In DNA form, the CDR3 reads TGTGCCAGCAGGGACGGCAGGGGAAATCAGCCCCAGCATTTT. Protein sequence: CASRDGRGNQPQHF.

This clonotype was seen many times. The chain carries TRBV7-8 and TRBJ2-2; D might be TRBD1 or TRBD2, each matching 5 bases. The CDR3 totals 18 residues. Trimming stripped 2 bases from V and 3 bases from J, with 19 bases between. Germline loops: CDR1 SGHVS, CDR2 FQNEAQ. The CDR3 reads CASSLLWGIPRDTGELFF. The CDR3 DNA is TGTGCCAGCAGCTTATTGTGGGGGATCCCGAGGGACACCGGGGAGCTGTTTTTT.

This clonotype was counted at least ten times. The V gene is TRBV7-2, the J gene TRBJ1-2; D gene unclear. CDR1 is SGHTA, CDR2 FQGNSA, per germline. This CDR3 has 14 amino acids. The V end lost 5 bases, the J end lost 3 bases, and 13 bases lay between the germline ends. CDR3 coding DNA: TGTGCCAGCAGCCCCCGGCCAGGCCACTATGGCTACACCTTC. Amino acid sequence: CASSPRPGHYGYTF.

This clonotype occurred many times. J is TRBJ2-5 and V is TRBV7-9, with unresolved D. The V and J ends lost 1 base and 1 base respectively, with 10 bases between them. CDR3 size: 15 residues. CDR1 SEHNR and CDR2 FQNEAQ come from the germline V gene (reference sequence). In nucleotides, the CDR3 is TGTGCCAGCAGCTTAGGATCCAGGATCCAAGAGACCCAGTACTTC. Translation: CASSLGSRIQETQYF. The variable domain in full, with the rest retrieved from reference TRBV7-9 and TRBJ2-5, is DTGVSQNPRHKITKRGQNVTFRCDPISEHNRLYWYRQTLGQGPEFLTYFQNEAQLEKSRLLSDRFSAERPKGSFSTLEIQRTEQGDSAMYLCASSLGSRIQETQYFGPGTRLLVL.

The table lists this clonotype with many counts. The rearrangement uses TRBV6-5 and TRBJ1-1, with TRBD1 identical over 9 bases. Losses at the gene ends were 6 bases for V and 4 bases for J; bases not matched to a gene: 12. This CDR3 is 16 amino acids long. Germline loops: CDR1 MNHEY, CDR2 SVGAGI. The CDR3 nucleotides read TGTGCCAGCAGCCCCACCGGGACAGGGCGAATCACTGAAGCTTTCTTT. Amino acid sequence: CASSPTGTGRITEAFF.

Written as DNA, the CDR3 is TGTGCCAGCAGTCGAGGGGCCCTAGAAGGGGAGACCCAGTACTTC. It translates to CASSRGALEGETQYF. The chain uses TRBV6-2 or TRBV6-3 and TRBJ2-5; either TRBD1 or TRBD2 may fit D (5 bases each). In germline, CDR1 is MNHEY, CDR2 SVGEGT. The length of the CDR3 is 15 residues. V shed 5 bases and J shed 5 bases, with 18 bases lying between them.

This clonotype was seen many times. The DNA of the CDR3 is TGTGCCAGCTCACCCAGCACAGGGTGGAACACTGAAGCTTTCTTT. Its translation: CASSPSTGWNTEAFF. V is TRBV18 and J is TRBJ1-1, with D possibly TRBD1 on 6 matching bases. This CDR3 has 15 residues. Germline V gene lookup returns CDR1 KGHSH and CDR2 LQKENI. Trimming removed 3 bases at V and 1 base at J, with 12 bases between.

This clonotype was observed many times. This chain connects TRBV15 to TRBJ2-2; either TRBD1 or TRBD2 may fit D (6 bases each). V was shortened by 0 bases and J by 7 bases, with 15 bases between the two germline ends. The CDR3 has 16 amino acids. CDR1 is LNHNV, CDR2 YYDKDF, per germline (reference sequence). The CDR3 DNA is TGTGCCACCAGCAGAGATCCTGGGGGGCTGGGCGGGGAGCTGTTTTTT. Amino acids: CATSRDPGGLGGELFF.

The table lists this clonotype with many counts. J is TRBJ1-1 and V is TRBV2; no definite D call. The CDR3 is 13 amino acids. Germline-derived CDR1 and CDR2 are SNHLY and FYNNEI. V lost 2 bases, J lost 1 base, and 5 bases lay in between. CDR3 loop: CASSEIENTEAFF. The CDR3 bases are TGTGCCAGCAGTGAAATCGAGAACACTGAAGCTTTCTTT.

This clonotype was observed once. This chain connects TRBV11-1 to TRBJ2-7, with a tentative D call TRBD1 (6 bases). Germline CDR1 is SGHAT and CDR2 is FQDESV (reference sequence). V was cut by 5 bases and J by 2 bases, with 10 bases left in between. This CDR3 is 13 amino acids long. CDR3: CASSRGWTYEQYF. CDR3 DNA: TGTGCCAGCAGCAGGGGGTGGACCTACGAGCAGTACTTC.

This clonotype was seen at least ten times. The rearrangement joins TRBV12-3 or TRBV12-4 to TRBJ2-7; no clear D. The CDR3 is 13 amino acids. V lost 4 bases, J lost 7 bases, and 14 bases lay in between. The CDR3 bases are TGTGCCAGCAGTTCCTATTGGTCCGGGGAGCAGTACTTC. This gives the protein CASSSYWSGEQYF.

Ten or more counts support this clonotype. This rearrangement joins TRBV6-5 to TRBJ2-7; D possibly matches TRBD1 or TRBD2 (6 bases each). This CDR3 region has 14 residues. V lost 10 bases and J lost 6, with 22 bases in between. Germline CDR1 is MNHEY and CDR2 is SVGAGI. The CDR3 sequence: CATGQSAGFGEQYF. The DNA of the CDR3 is TGTGCCACCGGACAGTCGGCGGGATTTGGCGAGCAGTACTTC.

This clonotype was counted at least ten times. The J gene is TRBJ2-7, the V gene TRBV4-1, with 10 bases aligning to TRBD1. Trimming cost V 2 bases and J 4 bases; bases outside gene matches: 8. The CDR3 sequence is 16 residues long. Looked up from germline, CDR1 is MGHRA and CDR2 is YSYEKL. The CDR3 loop is CASSQIPGQGFYEQYF. Here the CDR3 DNA reads TGCGCCAGCAGCCAAATTCCGGGACAGGGGTTTTACGAGCAGTACTTC.

Many counts were recorded for this clonotype. V gene TRBV6-5 combines with J gene TRBJ2-2, with D perhaps assigned TRBD1 or TRBD2 (5 bases each). Germline V gene data show CDR1 as MNHEY and CDR2 as SVGAGI. CDR3 length: 17 residues. Between the trimmed V and J ends, which lost 2 bases and 6 bases, there was a span of 19 bases. CDR3: CASSYGTRILAAGELFF. The CDR3 DNA is TGTGCCAGCAGTTACGGGACCAGAATTCTAGCAGCCGGGGAGCTGTTTTTT.

This clonotype was detected ten times or more. The chain links TRBV20-1 to TRBJ1-1; D is perhaps TRBD1 (6 bases). The germline V gene has CDR1 DFQATT and CDR2 SNEGSKA (reference sequence). V dropped 4 bases and J dropped 4 bases, with 13 bases sitting between them. The CDR3 covers 13 residues. The CDR3 region has the DNA TGCAGTGCTATCAGGGGTGGGGGCACTGAAGCTTTCTTT. Protein: CSAIRGGGTEAFF.

V usage is TRBV19 and J usage is TRBJ2-2; TRBD2 matches at 8 bases. Unmatched junction bases numbered 3, after V lost 3 bases and J lost 6 bases. CDR3 length: 14 residues. CDR1 LNHDA and CDR2 SQIVND come from the germline V gene (reference sequence). The CDR3 DNA sequence: TGTGCCAGTAGTATGCTAGCGGGTGCCGGGGAGCTGTTTTTT. Residues: CASSMLAGAGELFF.

This clonotype was found many times. The chain combines TRBV30 with TRBJ2-2; possibly TRBD1 or TRBD2 for D (6 bases each). V lost 4 bases and J lost 2, with 14 bases in between. The CDR3 has 15 amino acids. Germline V gives CDR1 GTSNPN, CDR2 SVGIG (reference sequence). CDR3 in DNA: TGTGCCTGGACTAGCGACAGGAGAAACACCGGGGAGCTGTTTTTT. Residues: CAWTSDRRNTGELFF.

At least ten counts were recorded for this clonotype. This chain links TRBV11-2 with TRBJ2-5, with D perhaps being TRBD1 or TRBD2 (5 bases each). Germline CDR1 is SGHAT and CDR2 is FQNNGV. The V and J ends lost 5 bases and 10 bases respectively, with 23 bases between them. The CDR3 extends over 15 amino acids. The CDR3 DNA sequence: TGTGCCAGCAGCCCGCGGACGGGACCGATCGAGGACCAGTACTTC. This translates into CASSPRTGPIEDQYF. Together with reference TRBV11-2 and TRBJ2-5, the CDR3 gives the full variable domain: EAGVAQSPRYKIIEKRQSVAFWCNPISGHATLYWYQQILGQGPKLLIQFQNNGVVDDSQLPKDRFSAERLKGVDSTLKIQPAKLEDSAVYLCASSPRTGPIEDQYFGPGTRLLVL.

The V gene is TRBV11-2, the J gene TRBJ2-7; weak D call: TRBD1 (6 bases). With 5 bases removed from V and 7 bases from J, the gap between germline ends came to 18 bases. This CDR3 comprises 14 residues. Germline V gives CDR1 SGHAT, CDR2 FQNNGV. The CDR3 region has the DNA TGTGCCAGCAGCGAATTACGGACAGTATGGGAGCAGTACTTC. This codes for CASSELRTVWEQYF.